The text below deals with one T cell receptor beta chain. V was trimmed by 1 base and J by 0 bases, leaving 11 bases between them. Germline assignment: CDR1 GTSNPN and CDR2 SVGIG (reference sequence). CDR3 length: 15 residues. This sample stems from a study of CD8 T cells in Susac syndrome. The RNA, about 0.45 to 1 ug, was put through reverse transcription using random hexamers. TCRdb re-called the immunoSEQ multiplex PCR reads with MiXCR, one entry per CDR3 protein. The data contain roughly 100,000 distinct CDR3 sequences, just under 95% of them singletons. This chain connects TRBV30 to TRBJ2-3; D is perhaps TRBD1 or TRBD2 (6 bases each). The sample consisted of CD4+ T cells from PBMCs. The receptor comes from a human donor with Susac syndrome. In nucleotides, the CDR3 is TGTGCCTGGAGTGCATCGGGGGCAAGCACAGATACGCAGTATTTT. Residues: CAWSASGASTDTQYF.